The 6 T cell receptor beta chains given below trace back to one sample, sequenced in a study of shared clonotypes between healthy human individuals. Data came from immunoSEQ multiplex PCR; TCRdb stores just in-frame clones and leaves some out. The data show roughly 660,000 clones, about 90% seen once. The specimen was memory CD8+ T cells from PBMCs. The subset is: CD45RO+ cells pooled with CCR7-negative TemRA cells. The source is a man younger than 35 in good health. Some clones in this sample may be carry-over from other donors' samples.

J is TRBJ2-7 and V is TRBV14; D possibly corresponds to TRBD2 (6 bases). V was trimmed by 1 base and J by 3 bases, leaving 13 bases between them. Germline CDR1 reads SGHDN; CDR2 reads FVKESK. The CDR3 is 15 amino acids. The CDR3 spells CASSQGVGGNYEQYF. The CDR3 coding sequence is TGTGCCAGCAGCCAAGGTGTTGGGGGGAACTACGAGCAGTACTTC. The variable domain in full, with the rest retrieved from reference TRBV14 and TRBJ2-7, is EAGVTQFPSHSVIEKGQTVTLRCDPISGHDNLYWYRRVMGKEIKFLLHFVKESKQDESGMPNNRFLAERTGGTYSTLKVQPAELEDSGVYFCASSQGVGGNYEQYFGPGTRLTVT.

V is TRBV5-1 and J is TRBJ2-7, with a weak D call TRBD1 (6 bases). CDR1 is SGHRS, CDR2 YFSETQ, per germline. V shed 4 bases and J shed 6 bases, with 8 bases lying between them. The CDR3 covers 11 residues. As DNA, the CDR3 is TGCGCCAGCAGCGTCAGGGGCGAGCAGTACTTC. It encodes CASSVRGEQYF.

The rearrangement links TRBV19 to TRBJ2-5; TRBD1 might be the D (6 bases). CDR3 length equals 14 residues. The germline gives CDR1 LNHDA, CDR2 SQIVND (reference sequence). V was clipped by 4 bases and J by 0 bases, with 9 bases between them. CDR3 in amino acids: CASSTGTYQETQYF. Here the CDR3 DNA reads TGTGCCAGTAGTACTGGGACATACCAAGAGACCCAGTACTTC.

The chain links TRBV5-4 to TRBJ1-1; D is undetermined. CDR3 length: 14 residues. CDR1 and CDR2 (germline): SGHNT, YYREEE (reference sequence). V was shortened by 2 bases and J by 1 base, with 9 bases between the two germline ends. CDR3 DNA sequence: TGTGCCAGCAGCTTTTCCCGGCAGAACACTGAAGCTTTCTTT. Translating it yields CASSFSRQNTEAFF.

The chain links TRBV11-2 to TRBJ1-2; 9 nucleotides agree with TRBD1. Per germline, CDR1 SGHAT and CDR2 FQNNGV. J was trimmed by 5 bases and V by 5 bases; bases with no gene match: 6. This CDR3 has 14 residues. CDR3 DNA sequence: TGTGCCAGCAGCCCCAGACAGGGGGTGTATGGCTACACCTTC. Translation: CASSPRQGVYGYTF.

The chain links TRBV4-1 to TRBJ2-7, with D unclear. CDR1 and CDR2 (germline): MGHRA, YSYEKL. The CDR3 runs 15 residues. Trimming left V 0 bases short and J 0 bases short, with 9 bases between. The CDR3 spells CASSQEDGDSYEQYF. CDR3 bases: TGCGCCAGCAGCCAAGAAGACGGTGACTCCTACGAGCAGTACTTC.